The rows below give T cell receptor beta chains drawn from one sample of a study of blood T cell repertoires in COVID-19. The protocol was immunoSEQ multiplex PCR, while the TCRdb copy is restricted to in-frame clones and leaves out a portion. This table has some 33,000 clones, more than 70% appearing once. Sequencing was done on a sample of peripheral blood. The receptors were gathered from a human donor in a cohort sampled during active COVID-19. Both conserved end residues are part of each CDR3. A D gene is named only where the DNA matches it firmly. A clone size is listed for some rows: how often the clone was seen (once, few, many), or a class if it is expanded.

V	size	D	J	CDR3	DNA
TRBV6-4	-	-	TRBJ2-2	CASREQTNTGELFF	TGTGCCAGCAGAGAACAAACGAACACCGGGGAGCTGTTTTTT
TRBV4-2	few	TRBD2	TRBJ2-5	CASSQELAGGPGSETQYF	TGTGCCAGCAGCCAAGAACTAGCGGGGGGGCCGGGATCTGAGACCCAGTACTTC
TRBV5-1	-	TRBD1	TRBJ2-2	CASSAPGTGMANTGELFF	TGCGCCAGCAGCGCCCCCGGGACAGGGATGGCAAACACCGGGGAGCTGTTTTTT
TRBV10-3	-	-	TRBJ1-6	CAISDPGSPGYNSPLHF	TGTGCCATCAGTGACCCCGGGTCTCCGGGGTATAATTCACCCCTCCACTTT
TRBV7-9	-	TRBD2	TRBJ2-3	CASSYSGGADTQYF	TGTGCCAGCAGCTATAGCGGGGGGGCCGATACGCAGTATTTT
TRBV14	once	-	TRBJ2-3	CASSQEWTETYTDTQYF	TGTGCCAGCAGCCAAGAGTGGACAGAGACTTATACAGATACGCAGTATTTT
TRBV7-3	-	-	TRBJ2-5	CASSLKAGRETQYF	TGTGCCAGCAGCTTAAAGGCAGGGAGGGAGACCCAGTACTTC
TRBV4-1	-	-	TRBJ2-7	CASSHGHLPYEQYF	TGCGCCAGCAGCCACGGACACCTTCCCTACGAGCAGTACTTC
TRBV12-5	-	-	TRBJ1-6	CASGFTIGTDSLYNSPPHF	TGTGCTAGTGGTTTCACAATAGGTACCGACAGTCTCTATAATTCACCCCCCCACTTT
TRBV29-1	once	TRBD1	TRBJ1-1	CSVATGANTEAFF	TGCAGCGTTGCGACAGGGGCTAACACTGAAGCTTTCTTT
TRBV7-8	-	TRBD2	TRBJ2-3	CASSLTSGGTDTQYF	TGTGCCAGCAGCTTGACTAGCGGGGGAACGGATACGCAGTATTTT
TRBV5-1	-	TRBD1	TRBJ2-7	CASSLEGTGEQYF	TGCGCCAGCAGCTTGGAGGGGACAGGCGAGCAGTACTTC
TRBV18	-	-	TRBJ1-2	CASSPRSPGVAPADYGYTF	TGTGCCAGCTCACCACGTTCGCCCGGGGTGGCGCCGGCCGACTATGGCTACACCTTC
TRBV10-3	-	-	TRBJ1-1	CAITPGGALTEAFF	TGTGCCATCACCCCGGGGGGGGCGCTCACTGAAGCTTTCTTT